This TCR beta chain originates from a study of cytomegalovirus exposure and HLA in healthy donors. Overall study findings and caveats: Researchers reported in a later analysis that a missense DCLRE1C variant was tied to TCR beta V- and J-gene trimming. In a later analysis, an Asian-associated ancestry cluster reportedly showed fewer N-insertions than the roughly 700-donor mean. Later analysis found that TCR beta chains associated with HLA were more clonally expanded than other, equally common chains.

Primers: 60 Vbeta forward and 13 Jbeta reverse. Using immunoSEQ multiplex PCR, the repertoire was profiled, and TCRdb retains in-frame clones only, with some absent. The sample holds about 20,000 clones. A word on this clone: As yet, its antigen is unknown.

This CDR3 has 16 residues. CDR1 is KGHSH and CDR2 is LQKENI in the germline V gene. The trim removed 0 bases at V and 4 bases at J, leaving 6 bases unmatched. Material: PBMCs. This receptor was identified in a man in his sixties in good health and CMV-seropositive. The J gene is TRBJ2-7, the V gene TRBV18, with 10 bases aligning to TRBD2. CDR3 region: CASSPPVAGGGYEQYF. In nucleotides, the CDR3 is TGTGCCAGCTCACCACCGGTAGCGGGAGGCGGGTACGAGCAGTACTTC.